This TCR beta chain appears in the sequencing data of a study of Graves' ophthalmopathy and Graves' hyperthyroidism. About the study: Ophthalmopathy not arising within 18 months of follow-up defined hyperthyroidism as stable. Study-level points and caveats: Discrimination between ophthalmopathy and stable hyperthyroidism by a 13-signature model showed 85% to 90% sensitivity and 75% to 84% specificity.

Germline V gene data show CDR1 as LNHDA and CDR2 as SQIVND (reference sequence). The V end was cut by 5 bases, the J end by 3 bases, with 10 bases between. This CDR3 has 13 amino acids. The table lists this clonotype with many counts. Its antigen remains unknown. Amplifying from RNA transcripts, the study obtained TCR beta CDR3 regions. Second-round multiplex PCR followed a first-round RT-PCR using HTBI primers. From the multiplex PCR reads, TCRdb called clonotypes with MiXCR, one entry per CDR3 protein. The data contain 560,000 or so distinct CDR3 sequences, about 35% of them singletons. The genes are TRBV19 and TRBJ2-5; D uncertain. The TCR was taken from an adult man with Graves' hyperthyroidism. Material: peripheral blood or thyroid tissue (not recorded which). CDR3 protein: CASSRGREETQYF. The CDR3 DNA follows: TGTGCCAGTAGTCGTGGTAGGGAAGAGACCCAGTACTTC.